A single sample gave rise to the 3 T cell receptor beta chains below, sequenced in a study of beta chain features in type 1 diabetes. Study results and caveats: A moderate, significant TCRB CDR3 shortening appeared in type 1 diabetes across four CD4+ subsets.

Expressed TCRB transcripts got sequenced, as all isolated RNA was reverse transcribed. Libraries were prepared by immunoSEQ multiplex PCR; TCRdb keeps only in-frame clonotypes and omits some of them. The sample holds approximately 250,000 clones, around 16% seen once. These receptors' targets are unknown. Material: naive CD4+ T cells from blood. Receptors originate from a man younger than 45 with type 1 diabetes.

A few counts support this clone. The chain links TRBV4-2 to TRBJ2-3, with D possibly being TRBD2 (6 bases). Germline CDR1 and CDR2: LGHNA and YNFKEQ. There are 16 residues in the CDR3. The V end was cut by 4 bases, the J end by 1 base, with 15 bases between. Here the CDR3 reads CASSPGSNGGTDTQYF. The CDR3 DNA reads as TGTGCCAGCAGCCCCGGGAGTAATGGCGGCACAGATACGCAGTATTTT.

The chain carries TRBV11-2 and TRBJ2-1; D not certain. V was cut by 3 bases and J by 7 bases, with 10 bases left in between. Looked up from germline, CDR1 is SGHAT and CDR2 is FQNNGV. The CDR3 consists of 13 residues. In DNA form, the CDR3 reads TGTGCCAGCAGCTTCTCCCTTGGGAATGAGCAGTTCTTC. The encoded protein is CASSFSLGNEQFF.

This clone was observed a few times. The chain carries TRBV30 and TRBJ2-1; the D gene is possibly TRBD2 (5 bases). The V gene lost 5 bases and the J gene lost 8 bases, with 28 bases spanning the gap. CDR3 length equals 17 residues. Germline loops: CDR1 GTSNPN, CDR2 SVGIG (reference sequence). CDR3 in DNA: TGTGCCTGGGGTCCTAATAATGGGTCGCCTATGAGGGATGAGCAGTTCTTC. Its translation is CAWGPNNGSPMRDEQFF.